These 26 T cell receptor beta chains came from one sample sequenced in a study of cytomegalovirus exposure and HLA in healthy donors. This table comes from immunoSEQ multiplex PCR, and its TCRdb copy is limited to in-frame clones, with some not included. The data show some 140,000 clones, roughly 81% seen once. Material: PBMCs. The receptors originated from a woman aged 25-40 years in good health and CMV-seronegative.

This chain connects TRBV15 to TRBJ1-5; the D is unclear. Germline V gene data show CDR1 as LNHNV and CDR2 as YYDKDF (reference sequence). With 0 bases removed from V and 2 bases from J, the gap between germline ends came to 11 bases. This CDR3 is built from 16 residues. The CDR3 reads CATSRDHVRGNQPQHF. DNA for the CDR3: TGTGCCACCAGCAGAGATCACGTCCGAGGCAATCAGCCCCAGCATTTT.

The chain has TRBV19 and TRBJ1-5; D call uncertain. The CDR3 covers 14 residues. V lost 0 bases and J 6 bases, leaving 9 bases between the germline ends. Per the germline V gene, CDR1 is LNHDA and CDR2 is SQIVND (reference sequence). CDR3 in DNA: TGTGCCAGTAGTATAGATGCGGAGTTTCAGCCCCAGCATTTT. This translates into CASSIDAEFQPQHF. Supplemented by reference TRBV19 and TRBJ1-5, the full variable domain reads DGGITQSPKYLFRKEGQNVTLSCEQNLNHDAMYWYRQDPGQGLRLIYYSQIVNDFQKGDIAEGYSVSREKKESFPLTVTSAQKNPTAFYLCASSIDAEFQPQHFGDGTRLSIL.

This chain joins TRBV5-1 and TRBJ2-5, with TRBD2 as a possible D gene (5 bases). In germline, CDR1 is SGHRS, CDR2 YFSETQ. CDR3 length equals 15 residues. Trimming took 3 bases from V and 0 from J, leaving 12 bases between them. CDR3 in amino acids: CASSSIGADQETQYF. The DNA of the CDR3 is TGCGCCAGCAGCTCTATAGGAGCGGACCAAGAGACCCAGTACTTC.

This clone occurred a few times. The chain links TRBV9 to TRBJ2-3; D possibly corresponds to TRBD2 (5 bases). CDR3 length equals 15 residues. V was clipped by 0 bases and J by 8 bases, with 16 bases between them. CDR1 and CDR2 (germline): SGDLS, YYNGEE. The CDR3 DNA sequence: TGTGCCAGCAGCGTAGACGGGGTCTCTGCCCGTACGCAGTATTTT. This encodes CASSVDGVSARTQYF.

CDR3: CASSSGTGRYGYTF. DNA of the CDR3: TGTGCCAGTAGCTCCGGGACAGGGAGGTATGGCTACACCTTC. The chain employs TRBV19 and TRBJ1-2; 9 bases map to TRBD1. The CDR3 is made up of 14 amino acids. The trim removed 6 bases at V and 5 bases at J, leaving 7 bases unmatched. The germline V gene encodes CDR1 LNHDA and CDR2 SQIVND (reference sequence).

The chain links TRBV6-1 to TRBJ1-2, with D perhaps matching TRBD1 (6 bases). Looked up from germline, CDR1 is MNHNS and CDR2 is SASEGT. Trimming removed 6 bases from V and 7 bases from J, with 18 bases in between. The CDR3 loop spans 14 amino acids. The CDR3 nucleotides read TGTGCCAGCAGGATGCAGGCAGGGGTGGCTGGCTACACCTTC. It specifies CASRMQAGVAGYTF.

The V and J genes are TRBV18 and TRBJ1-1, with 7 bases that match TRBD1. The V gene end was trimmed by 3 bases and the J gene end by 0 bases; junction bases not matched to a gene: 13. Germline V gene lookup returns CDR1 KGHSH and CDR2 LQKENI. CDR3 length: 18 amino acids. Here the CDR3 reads CASSPLQGGRLMNTEAFF. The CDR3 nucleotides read TGTGCCAGCTCACCTCTCCAGGGGGGACGGCTCATGAACACTGAAGCTTTCTTT.

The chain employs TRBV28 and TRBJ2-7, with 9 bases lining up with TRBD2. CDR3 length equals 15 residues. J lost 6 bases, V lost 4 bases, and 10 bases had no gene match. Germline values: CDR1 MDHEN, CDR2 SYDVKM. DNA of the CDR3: TGTGCCAGCAGTTCTGGCGGGGGGGCCCGGTTCGAGCAGTACTTC. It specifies CASSSGGGARFEQYF.

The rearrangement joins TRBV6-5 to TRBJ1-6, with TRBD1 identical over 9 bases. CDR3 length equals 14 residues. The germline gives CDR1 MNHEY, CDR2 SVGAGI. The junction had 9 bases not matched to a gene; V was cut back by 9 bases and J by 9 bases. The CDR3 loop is CASRRDRVGSPLHF. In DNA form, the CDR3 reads TGTGCCAGTCGTAGGGACAGGGTCGGTTCACCCCTCCACTTT.

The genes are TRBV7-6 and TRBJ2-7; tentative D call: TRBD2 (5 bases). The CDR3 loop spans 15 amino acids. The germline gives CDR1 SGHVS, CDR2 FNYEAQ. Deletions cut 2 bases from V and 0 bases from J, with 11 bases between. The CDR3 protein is CASSLLSGNSYEQYF. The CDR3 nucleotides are TGTGCCAGCAGCTTATTAAGCGGTAACTCCTACGAGCAGTACTTC.

CDR3 nucleotide sequence: TGTGCCAGCAGCTTAGGCGCTAGCGGGTATGAGCAGTTCTTC. Protein: CASSLGASGYEQFF. This chain connects TRBV11-2 to TRBJ2-1; 8 bases are shared with TRBD2. The germline gives CDR1 SGHAT, CDR2 FQNNGV. This CDR3 contains 14 residues. J gave up 8 bases and V 1 base, and 4 bases lay outside the gene matches.

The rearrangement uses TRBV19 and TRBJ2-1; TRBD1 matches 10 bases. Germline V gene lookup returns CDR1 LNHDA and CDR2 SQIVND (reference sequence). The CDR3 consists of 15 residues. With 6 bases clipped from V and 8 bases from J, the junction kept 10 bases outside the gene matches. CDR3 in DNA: TGTGCCAGTAGGACTCGACAGGGGGCTTACGATGAGCAGTTCTTC. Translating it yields CASRTRQGAYDEQFF.

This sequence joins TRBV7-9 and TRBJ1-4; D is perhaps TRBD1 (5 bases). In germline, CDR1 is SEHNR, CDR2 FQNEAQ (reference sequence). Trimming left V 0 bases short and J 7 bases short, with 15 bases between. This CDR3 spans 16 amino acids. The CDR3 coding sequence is TGTGCCAGCAGCTTAGCGCTTATCACAGGCAGTGAAAAACTGTTTTTT. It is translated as CASSLALITGSEKLFF. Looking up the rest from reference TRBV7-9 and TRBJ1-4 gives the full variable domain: DTGVSQNPRHKITKRGQNVTFRCDPISEHNRLYWYRQTLGQGPEFLTYFQNEAQLEKSRLLSDRFSAERPKGSFSTLEIQRTEQGDSAMYLCASSLALITGSEKLFFGSGTQLSVL.

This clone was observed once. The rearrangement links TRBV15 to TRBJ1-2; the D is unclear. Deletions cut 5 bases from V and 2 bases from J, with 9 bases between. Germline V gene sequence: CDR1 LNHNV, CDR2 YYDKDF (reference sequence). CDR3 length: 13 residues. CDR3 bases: TGTGCCACCAGCCCAGACAAGAACTATGGCTACACCTTC. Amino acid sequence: CATSPDKNYGYTF.

Here the CDR3 DNA reads TGTGCCAGCAGCTTGTTAGGGACGGGGGGCACTGAAGCTTTCTTT. Protein sequence: CASSLLGTGGTEAFF. V and J are TRBV5-6 and TRBJ1-1, with a weak D call TRBD1 (5 bases). This CDR3 has 15 amino acids. V lost 1 base and J lost 4, with 14 bases in between. CDR1 and CDR2 (germline): SGHDT, YYEEEE.

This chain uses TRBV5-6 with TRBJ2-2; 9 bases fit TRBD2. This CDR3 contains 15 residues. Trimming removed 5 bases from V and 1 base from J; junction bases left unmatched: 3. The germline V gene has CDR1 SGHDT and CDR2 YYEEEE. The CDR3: CASRGLAGNTGELFF. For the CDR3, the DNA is TGTGCCAGCAGGGGACTAGCTGGGAACACCGGGGAGCTGTTTTTT. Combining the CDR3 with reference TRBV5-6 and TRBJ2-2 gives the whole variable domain DAGVTQSPTHLIKTRGQQVTLRCSPKSGHDTVSWYQQALGQGPQFIFQYYEEEERQRGNFPDRFSGHQFPNYSSELNVNALLLGDSALYLCASRGLAGNTGELFFGEGSRLTVL.

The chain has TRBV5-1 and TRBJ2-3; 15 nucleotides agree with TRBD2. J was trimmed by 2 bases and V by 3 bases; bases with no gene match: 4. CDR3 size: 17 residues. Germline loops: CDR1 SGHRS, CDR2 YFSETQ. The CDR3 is CASSSRTSGGATDTQYF. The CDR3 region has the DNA TGCGCCAGCAGCTCGCGGACTAGCGGGGGGGCCACAGATACGCAGTATTTT.

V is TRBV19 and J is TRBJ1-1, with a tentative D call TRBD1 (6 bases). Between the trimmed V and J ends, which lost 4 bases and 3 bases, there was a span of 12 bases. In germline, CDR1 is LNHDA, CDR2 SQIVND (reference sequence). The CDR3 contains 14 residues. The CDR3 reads CASSTGEGDTEAFF. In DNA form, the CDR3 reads TGTGCCAGTAGTACAGGGGAAGGGGACACTGAAGCTTTCTTT.

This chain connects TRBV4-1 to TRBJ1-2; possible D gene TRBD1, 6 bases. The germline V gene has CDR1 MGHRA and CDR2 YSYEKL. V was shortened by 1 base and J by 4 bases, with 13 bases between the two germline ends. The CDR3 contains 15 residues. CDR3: CASSQGGGAVYGYTF. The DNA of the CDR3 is TGCGCCAGCAGCCAAGGAGGGGGGGCTGTCTATGGCTACACCTTC.

The CDR3 is CALRGSGDTQYF. CDR3 DNA sequence: TGTGCCCTGAGGGGGAGCGGAGATACGCAGTATTTT. This chain uses TRBV30 with TRBJ2-3; D is possibly TRBD1 (6 bases). The CDR3 loop spans 12 amino acids. V shed 8 bases and J shed 5 bases, with 14 bases lying between them. Looked up from germline, CDR1 is GTSNPN and CDR2 is SVGIG (reference sequence).

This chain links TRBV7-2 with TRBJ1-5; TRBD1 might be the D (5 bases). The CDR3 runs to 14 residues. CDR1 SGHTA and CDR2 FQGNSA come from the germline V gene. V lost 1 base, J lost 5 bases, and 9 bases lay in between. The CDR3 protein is CASSLVGGDQPQHF. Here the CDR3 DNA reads TGTGCCAGCAGCTTAGTTGGGGGGGATCAGCCCCAGCATTTT.

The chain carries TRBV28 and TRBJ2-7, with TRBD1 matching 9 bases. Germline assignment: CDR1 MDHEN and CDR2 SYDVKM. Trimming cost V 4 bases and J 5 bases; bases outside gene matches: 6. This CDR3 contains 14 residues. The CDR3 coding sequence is TGTGCCAGCAGTTACGGGACAGGGTTTCACGAGCAGTACTTC. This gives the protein CASSYGTGFHEQYF. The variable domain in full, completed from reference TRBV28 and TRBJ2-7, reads DVKVTQSSRYLVKRTGEKVFLECVQDMDHENMFWYRQDPGLGLRLIYFSYDVKMKEKGDIPEGYSVSREKKERFSLILESASTNQTSMYLCASSYGTGFHEQYFGPGTRLTVT.

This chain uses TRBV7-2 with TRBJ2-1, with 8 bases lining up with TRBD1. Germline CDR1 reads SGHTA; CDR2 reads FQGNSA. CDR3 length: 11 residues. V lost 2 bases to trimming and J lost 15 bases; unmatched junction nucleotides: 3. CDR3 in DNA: TGTGCCAGCAGCTTATCCAGGGGGCCGTTCTTC. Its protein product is CASSLSRGPFF.

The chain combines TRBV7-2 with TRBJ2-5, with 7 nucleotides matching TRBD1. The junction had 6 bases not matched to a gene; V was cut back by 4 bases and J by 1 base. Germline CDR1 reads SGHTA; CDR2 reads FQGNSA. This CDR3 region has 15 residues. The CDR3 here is CASSSGGHTQETQYF. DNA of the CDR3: TGTGCCAGCAGCTCAGGGGGACATACCCAAGAGACCCAGTACTTC.

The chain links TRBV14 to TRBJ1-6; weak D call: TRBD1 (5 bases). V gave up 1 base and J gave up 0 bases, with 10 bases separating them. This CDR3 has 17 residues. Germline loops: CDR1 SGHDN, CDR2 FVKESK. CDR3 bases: TGTGCCAGCAGCCAAGTGGGGGGGAGCTCCTATAATTCACCCCTCCACTTT. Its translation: CASSQVGGSSYNSPLHF.

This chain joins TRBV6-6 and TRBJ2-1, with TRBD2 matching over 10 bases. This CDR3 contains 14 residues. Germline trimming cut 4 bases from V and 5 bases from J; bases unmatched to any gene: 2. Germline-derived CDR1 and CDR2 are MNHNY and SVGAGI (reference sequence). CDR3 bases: TGTGCCAGCAGTTTACTAGCGGGGAACAATGAGCAGTTCTTC. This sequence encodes CASSLLAGNNEQFF.